This T cell receptor (beta chain) was recorded in a study of blood T cell repertoires in COVID-19. Background on the study: Nucleic acid was either cDNA or gDNA, and it came from T cells, B-cell-depleted T cells, or PBMCs.

The authors' processing: Amplification of reference gene primers provided the estimated nucleated cell counts. Sequencing used immunoSEQ multiplex PCR; TCRdb keeps in-frame clones, though not all of them. The V and J calls and the clone size are those of that table, but D and trimming were determined from the DNA. The repertoire holds some 80,000 clones, with 88% as singletons. The CDR3 runs 13 residues. Germline-derived CDR1 and CDR2 are SSHAT and FNYEAQ (reference sequence). The V gene end was trimmed by 5 bases and the J gene end by 5 bases; junction bases not matched to a gene: 3. V gene TRBV7-7 combines with J gene TRBJ1-1; 9 positions match TRBD1. This TCR came from a human donor in a cohort sampled during active COVID-19. The sequencing sample was made of peripheral blood. The CDR3 reads CASSQGTGTEAFF. CDR3 in DNA: TGTGCCAGCAGCCAAGGGACAGGGACTGAAGCTTTCTTT.